This T cell receptor (beta chain) was retrieved from a study of cytomegalovirus exposure and HLA in healthy donors. This CDR3 contains 18 residues. J was trimmed by 2 bases and V by 5 bases; bases with no gene match: 13. Germline CDR1 SGHAT, CDR2 FQDESV (reference sequence). Study-level points and caveats: Rates of TCR association differed by HLA locus in a later analysis, with DRB1 highest and HLA-C lowest. Data from an earlier analysis indicated that most TCR beta V segments were productive either about 90% or about 30% of the time. As confirmed in vitro, a few CMV-associated chains were specific for CMV antigens.

Researchers ran the PCR with 60 Vbeta and 13 Jbeta primers. Sequencing was performed with immunoSEQ multiplex PCR; in TCRdb, only in-frame clones are kept and a portion is missing. The sample lists about 170,000 clones, approximately 72% occurring once. For this clone: The antigen remains unidentified.

The specimen sequenced was PBMCs. V usage is TRBV11-1 and J usage is TRBJ2-2; 8 bases are a match to TRBD1. This sequence was found in a man between 35 and 55 years old in good health and CMV-seropositive. The CDR3 coding sequence is TGTGCCAGCAGCAACCGACAGGGGATGGGAATTAACACCGGGGAGCTGTTTTTT. This encodes CASSNRQGMGINTGELFF.